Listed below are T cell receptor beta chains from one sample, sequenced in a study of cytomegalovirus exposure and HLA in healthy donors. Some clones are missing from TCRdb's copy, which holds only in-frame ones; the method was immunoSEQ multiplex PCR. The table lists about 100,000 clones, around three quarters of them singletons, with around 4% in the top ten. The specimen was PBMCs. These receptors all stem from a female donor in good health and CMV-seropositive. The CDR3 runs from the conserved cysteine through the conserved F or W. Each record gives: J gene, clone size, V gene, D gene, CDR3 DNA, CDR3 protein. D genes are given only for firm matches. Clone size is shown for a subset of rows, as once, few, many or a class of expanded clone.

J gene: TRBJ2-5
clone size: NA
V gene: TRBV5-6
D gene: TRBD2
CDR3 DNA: TGTGCCAGCAGCGCCTCCGGGACTACGGAGGAGACCCAGTACTTC
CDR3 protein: CASSASGTTEETQYF

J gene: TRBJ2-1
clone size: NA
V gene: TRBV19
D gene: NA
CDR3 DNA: TGTGCCAGTAGTATAGGCAGCGGGAATGAGCAGTTCTTC
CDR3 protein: CASSIGSGNEQFF

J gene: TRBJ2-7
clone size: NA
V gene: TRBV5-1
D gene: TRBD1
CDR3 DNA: TGCGCCAGCAGCCCAGAGACAGGGAGAGGCCACGAGCAGTACTTC
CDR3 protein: CASSPETGRGHEQYF

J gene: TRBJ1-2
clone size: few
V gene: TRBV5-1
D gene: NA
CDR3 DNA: TGCGCCAGCAGCTTGGACATGACTAACTATGGCTACACCTTC
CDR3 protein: CASSLDMTNYGYTF

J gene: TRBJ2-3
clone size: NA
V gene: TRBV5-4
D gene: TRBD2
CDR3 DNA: TGTGCCACCGTCGGGCGGGGGGGACCAGATACGCAGTATTTT
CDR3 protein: CATVGRGGPDTQYF

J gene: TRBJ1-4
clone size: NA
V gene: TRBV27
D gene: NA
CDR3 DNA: TGTGCCAGCGGACGTACAGGCACTCTTAATGAAAAACTGTTTTTT
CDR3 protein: CASGRTGTLNEKLFF

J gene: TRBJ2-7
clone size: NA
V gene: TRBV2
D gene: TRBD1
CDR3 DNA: TGTGCCAGCGGGACAGGGGGCGAGCAGTACTTC
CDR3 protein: CASGTGGEQYF

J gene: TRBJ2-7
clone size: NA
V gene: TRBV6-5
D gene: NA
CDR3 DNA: TGTGCCAGCAGTTCTTCCCGACAGGTCTCCTACGAGCAGTACTTC
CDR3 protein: CASSSSRQVSYEQYF

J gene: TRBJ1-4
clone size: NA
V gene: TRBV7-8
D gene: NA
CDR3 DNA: TGTGCCAGCAGCTTAATGGGCAGCAGGCTGTTTAATGAAAAACTGTTTTTT
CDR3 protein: CASSLMGSRLFNEKLFF

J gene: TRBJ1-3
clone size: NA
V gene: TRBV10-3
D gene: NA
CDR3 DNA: TGTGCCATCCGAGGGGGGGCCGGAAACACCATATATTTT
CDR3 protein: CAIRGGAGNTIYF

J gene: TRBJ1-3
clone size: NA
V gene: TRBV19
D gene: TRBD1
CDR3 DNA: TGTGCCAGTAGTACCACCGGGACAGGTTCTGGAAACACCATATATTTT
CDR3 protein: CASSTTGTGSGNTIYF

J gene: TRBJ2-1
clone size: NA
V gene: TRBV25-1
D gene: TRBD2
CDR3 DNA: TGTGCCAGCACCCGCCCGGGGGGTCATGAGCAGTTCTTC
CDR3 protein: CASTRPGGHEQFF

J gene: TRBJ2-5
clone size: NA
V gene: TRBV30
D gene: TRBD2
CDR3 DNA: TGTGCCCCTCTTGGACTAGCGCCTTTAAAGACCCAGTACTTC
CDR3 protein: CAPLGLAPLKTQYF

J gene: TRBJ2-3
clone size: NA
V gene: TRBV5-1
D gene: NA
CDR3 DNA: TGCGCCAGCAGCTTGGGGGGAGTCCTCACAGATACGCAGTATTTT
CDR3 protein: CASSLGGVLTDTQYF

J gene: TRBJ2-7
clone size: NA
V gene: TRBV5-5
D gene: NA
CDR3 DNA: TGTGCCAGCAGCTTACGAGGGAGTAACGAGCAGTACTTC
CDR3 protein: CASSLRGSNEQYF

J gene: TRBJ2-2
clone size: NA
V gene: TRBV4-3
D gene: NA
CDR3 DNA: TGCGCCAGCAGCCGTCAGGGTAACACCGGGGAGCTGTTTTTT
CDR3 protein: CASSRQGNTGELFF

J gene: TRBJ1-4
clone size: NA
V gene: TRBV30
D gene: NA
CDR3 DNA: TGTGCCTGGATGAGAGGGGAAAAACTGTTTTTT
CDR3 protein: CAWMRGEKLFF

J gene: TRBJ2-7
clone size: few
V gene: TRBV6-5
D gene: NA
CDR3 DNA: TGTGCCAGCAGTCCCCGTCCCAGGGGGGCCGAGCAGTACTTC
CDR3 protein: CASSPRPRGAEQYF

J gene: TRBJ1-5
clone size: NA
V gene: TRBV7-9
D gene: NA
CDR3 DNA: TGTTCCAGCAGCCAGTCGGCGGAGCCCCAGCATTTT
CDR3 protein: CSSSQSAEPQHF

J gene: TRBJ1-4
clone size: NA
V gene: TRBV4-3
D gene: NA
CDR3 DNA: TGCGCCAGCAGCCATAACCTTGGGGCTACTAATGAAAAACTGTTTTTT
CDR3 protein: CASSHNLGATNEKLFF

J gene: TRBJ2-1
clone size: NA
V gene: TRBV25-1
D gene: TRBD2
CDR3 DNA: TGTGCCAGCAGCGTGGAGCGGGGGGAGATCTACAATGAGCAGTTCTTC
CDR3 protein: CASSVERGEIYNEQFF

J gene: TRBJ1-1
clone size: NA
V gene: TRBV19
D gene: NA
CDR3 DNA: TGTGCCAGTACCAAAAGACAGAACACTGAAGCTTTCTTT
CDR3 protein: CASTKRQNTEAFF

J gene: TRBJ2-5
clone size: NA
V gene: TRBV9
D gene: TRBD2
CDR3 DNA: TGTGCCAGCAGCGACCGGACTAGCGGGGAGACCCAGTACTTC
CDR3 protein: CASSDRTSGETQYF

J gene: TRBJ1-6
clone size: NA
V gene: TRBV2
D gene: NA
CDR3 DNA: TGTGCCAGCAAGCCGTACTATAATTCACCCCTCCACTTT
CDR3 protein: CASKPYYNSPLHF

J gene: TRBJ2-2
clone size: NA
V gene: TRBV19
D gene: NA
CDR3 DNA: TGTGCCAGTAGTACCCCTGGAGGGGTGGGGACCGGGGAGCTGTTTTTT
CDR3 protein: CASSTPGGVGTGELFF

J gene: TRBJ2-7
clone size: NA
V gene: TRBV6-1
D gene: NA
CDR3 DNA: TGTGCCAGCAGGAACACCGCCTACGAGCAGTACTTC
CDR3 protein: CASRNTAYEQYF

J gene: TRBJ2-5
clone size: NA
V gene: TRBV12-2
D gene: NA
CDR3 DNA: TGTGCAAGTCGCTTTGAGGAGCGGGGGATCCAAGAGACCCAGTACTTC
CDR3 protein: CASRFEERGIQETQYF

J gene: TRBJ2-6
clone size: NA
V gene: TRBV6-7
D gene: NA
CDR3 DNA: TGTGCCAGCAGTGCCTCGGAGCCTGGGGCCAACGGCCTGACTTTC
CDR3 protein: CASSASEPGANGLTF